These 21 T cell receptor beta chains were sequenced from one sample in a study of T-cell reconstitution after alpha-beta-depleted transplantation in children. Unique molecular identifiers were used in preparing the TCRbeta library. MiXCR was run by TCRdb on the PCR reads, yielding one entry per CDR3 protein. This table has around 580,000 distinct CDR3 sequences, approximately 30% appearing once. Here the sequenced sample was PBMCs, taken before TCRalphabeta/CD19-depleted stem cell transplant. The receptor set was obtained from a boy younger than two with Wiskott-Aldrich syndrome, due to receive a stem cell transplant.

V is TRBV24-1 and J is TRBJ2-2, with 7 bases aligning to TRBD2. The V and J ends lost 3 bases and 1 base, in that order; junction bases with no gene match: 1. The CDR3 has 15 residues. Germline CDR1 reads KGHDR; CDR2 reads SFDVKD. CDR3 region: CATSDTGGNTGELFF. The CDR3 DNA reads as TGTGCCACCAGTGATACGGGAGGGAACACCGGGGAGCTGTTTTTT.

The chain employs TRBV7-2 and TRBJ2-5, with 12 bases aligning to TRBD2. Germline lookup yields CDR1 SGHTA and CDR2 FQGNSA. After removal of 5 bases from V and 2 bases from J, the junction contained 6 bases not matched to a gene. CDR3 length: 16 amino acids. CDR3 protein: CASSARTSGAQETQYF. As DNA, the CDR3 is TGTGCCAGCAGCGCACGGACTAGCGGGGCACAAGAGACCCAGTACTTC. The full variable domain, rest sourced from reference TRBV7-2 and TRBJ2-5, is GAGVSQSPSNKVTEKGKDVELRCDPISGHTALYWYRQSLGQGLEFLIYFQGNSAPDKSGLPSDRFSAERTGGSVSTLTIQRTQQEDSAVYLCASSARTSGAQETQYFGPGTRLLVL.

The chain combines TRBV12-3 or TRBV12-4 with TRBJ2-7, with a possible D match to TRBD1 (6 bases). V lost 7 bases and J lost 1, with 14 bases in between. This CDR3 region has 14 residues. The CDR3 DNA reads as TGTGCCAGCACCAATACAGGGAATTCCTACGAGCAGTACTTC. This translates into CASTNTGNSYEQYF.

In its sample, this clonotype was seen a few times. This chain links TRBV2 with TRBJ2-3; weak D call: TRBD2 (7 bases). Germline loops: CDR1 SNHLY, CDR2 FYNNEI. V shed 8 bases and J shed 5 bases, with 17 bases lying between them. This CDR3 contains 14 residues. The CDR3 DNA is TGTGCCAGCGGGGGGCGGGGGACTGGAGATACGCAGTATTTT. It codes for CASGGRGTGDTQYF.

The J gene is TRBJ1-3, the V gene TRBV10-2, with D unclear. The length of the CDR3 is 13 residues. Germline CDR1 and CDR2: WSHSY and SAAADI. The V and J ends lost 8 bases and 0 bases respectively, with 8 bases between them. For the CDR3, the DNA is TGCGCCAGCGGAGAGAGCTCTGGAAACACCATATATTTT. Translation: CASGESSGNTIYF.

The V gene is TRBV20-1, the J gene TRBJ1-5; no clear D gene. Deletions cut 3 bases from V and 4 bases from J, with 16 bases between. The CDR3 length is 15 residues. Germline V gene lookup returns CDR1 DFQATT and CDR2 SNEGSKA (reference sequence). CDR3 nucleotides: TGCAGTGCTAGGCGTGGACTCCGAACTAATCAGCCCCAGCATTTT. Translating it yields CSARRGLRTNQPQHF.

This chain connects TRBV6-1 to TRBJ2-5, with 11 bases that match TRBD1. The CDR3 runs 14 residues. J was trimmed by 5 bases and V by 8 bases; bases with no gene match: 7. Germline CDR1 and CDR2: MNHNS and SASEGT. The CDR3 sequence is CASEDRGRGETQYF. The CDR3 DNA reads as TGTGCCAGCGAGGACAGGGGGCGCGGCGAGACCCAGTACTTC.

This clonotype came up a few times. V gene TRBV20-1 combines with J gene TRBJ2-1, with 10 positions matching TRBD2. The length of the CDR3 is 15 residues. With V trimmed by 8 bases and J by 7 bases, 14 bases remained unmatched. From germline, CDR1 is DFQATT and CDR2 SNEGSKA (reference sequence). CDR3 amino acids: CSTNKVAGGLNEQFF. The CDR3 coding sequence is TGCAGTACCAATAAAGTAGCGGGAGGCCTAAATGAGCAGTTCTTC.

This clonotype has just a few counts. CDR3 bases: TGCAGTGCTACCCTAGCGGGAGTCAAAAACATTCAGTACTTC. Its translation: CSATLAGVKNIQYF. This sequence joins TRBV20-1 and TRBJ2-4; 10 bases align to TRBD2. The CDR3 is 14 residues long. The V gene's germline CDR1 is DFQATT and CDR2 SNEGSKA (reference sequence). V shed 4 bases, J shed 3 bases, and the junction held 3 bases outside the gene matches.

This rearrangement joins TRBV3-1 to TRBJ2-6; no definite D call. Per the germline V gene, CDR1 is LGHDT and CDR2 is YNNKEL (reference sequence). This CDR3 spans 16 amino acids. V lost 4 bases and J lost 2, with 12 bases in between. The CDR3 region is CASSLGRSPGANVLTF. The CDR3 nucleotides are TGTGCCAGCAGCCTAGGACGCTCCCCTGGGGCCAACGTCCTGACTTTC.

The V gene is TRBV4-2, the J gene TRBJ2-1; D is unclear. The CDR3 runs 15 residues. Trimming took off 2 bases at V and 8 bases at J, with 16 bases between the two ends. CDR1 LGHNA and CDR2 YNFKEQ come from the germline V gene. CDR3 nucleotides: TGTGCCAGCAGCCAAAGAGTTTCTAGTTCACATGAGCAGTTCTTC. Amino acid sequence: CASSQRVSSSHEQFF.

The CDR3 spells CSARTKQGRAGYTF. Here the CDR3 DNA reads TGCAGTGCTAGGACGAAACAGGGGCGCGCTGGCTACACCTTC. The chain has TRBV20-1 and TRBJ1-2, with 7 bases identical to TRBD1. V was clipped by 3 bases and J by 7 bases; unmatched bases: 11. CDR1 and CDR2 from the germline V gene are DFQATT and SNEGSKA (reference sequence). CDR3 size: 14 residues.

This clonotype was found many times. At one end, the junction sequence differs from germline, possibly due to a read error. V and J are TRBV5-1 and TRBJ2-7, with 8 bases lining up with TRBD1. The CDR3 has 14 residues. Germline-derived CDR1 and CDR2 are SGHRS and YFSETQ. The CDR3 DNA sequence: TGTGCCAGCAGCCTACTACAGGGGGCCTACGAGCAGTACTTC. Its translation is CASSLLQGAYEQYF.

The V call is TRBV20-1, the J call TRBJ1-1, with a weak D call TRBD1 (5 bases). This CDR3 is built from 14 residues. Deletions cut 5 bases from V and 2 bases from J, with 15 bases between. Germline CDR1 reads DFQATT; CDR2 reads SNEGSKA (reference sequence). The CDR3 coding sequence is TGCAGTGCTTATCACACGAGGGGAAACACTGAAGCTTTCTTT. Translating it yields CSAYHTRGNTEAFF.

In nucleotides, the CDR3 is TGTGCCAGCACCCCTAGCGGGAGATGGGATACGCAGTATTTT. Translation gives CASTPSGRWDTQYF. The V gene is TRBV6-1, the J gene TRBJ2-3; 10 bases agree with TRBD2. Germline CDR1 reads MNHNS; CDR2 reads SASEGT. Trimming at V came to 7 bases and at J to 6 bases, leaving 7 bases not matched to a gene. The CDR3 length is 14 residues.

The gene calls are TRBV7-9 and TRBJ1-5; unclear D gene. Trimming stripped 5 bases from V and 7 bases from J, with 9 bases between. The CDR3 extends over 12 amino acids. Per the germline V gene, CDR1 is SEHNR and CDR2 is FQNEAQ (reference sequence). In DNA form, the CDR3 reads TGTGCCAGCAGCCAGATGGGGCAGCCCCAGCATTTT. This encodes CASSQMGQPQHF.

This clonotype was seen only a few times. The CDR3 protein is CASRGLGASETQYF. DNA of the CDR3: TGTGCCAGCAGGGGTTTAGGGGCGTCGGAGACCCAGTACTTC. The V call is TRBV6-1, the J call TRBJ2-5, with D maybe TRBD1 (5 bases). V was clipped by 6 bases and J by 5 bases, with 16 bases between them. The germline CDR1 and CDR2 sequences are MNHNS and SASEGT. CDR3 size: 14 residues.

The V gene is TRBV20-1, the J gene TRBJ2-7, with TRBD2 matching over 12 bases. The CDR3 is made up of 14 amino acids. Germline-derived CDR1 and CDR2 are DFQATT and SNEGSKA (reference sequence). V dropped 4 bases and J dropped 2; count of bases not matched to a gene: 3. CDR3: CSATGLAGPYEQYF. CDR3 nucleotides: TGCAGTGCTACAGGACTAGCGGGGCCCTACGAGCAGTACTTC.

The chain has TRBV20-1 and TRBJ2-2; the match to TRBD1 covers 9 bases. Germline V gene lookup returns CDR1 DFQATT and CDR2 SNEGSKA (reference sequence). The V and J ends lost 8 bases and 6 bases, in that order; junction bases with no gene match: 10. The CDR3 extends over 14 amino acids. The CDR3 loop reads CSSLDRGAAGELFF. In DNA, the CDR3 is TGCAGTTCCTTAGACAGGGGGGCGGCCGGGGAGCTGTTTTTT.

At least ten counts were recorded for this clonotype. The chain has TRBV11-2 and TRBJ2-1; D perhaps matches TRBD1 (6 bases). V lost 5 bases and J 8 bases, leaving 13 bases between the germline ends. This CDR3 is built from 13 residues. CDR1 is SGHAT and CDR2 is FQNNGV in the germline V gene. The CDR3 spells CASSILRGYEQFF. CDR3 DNA sequence: TGTGCCAGCAGCATTCTAAGGGGGTATGAGCAGTTCTTC.

This clonotype was found once. The rearrangement uses TRBV5-1 and TRBJ2-1, with TRBD2 identical over 9 bases. Germline loops: CDR1 SGHRS, CDR2 YFSETQ. The J segment lost 8 bases and the V segment lost 0 bases, leaving 6 bases of the junction unmatched. There are 15 residues in the CDR3. This CDR3 is CASSLGGSGSDEQFF. CDR3 sequence (DNA): TGCGCCAGCAGCTTGGGGGGTAGCGGGAGTGATGAGCAGTTCTTC.